The 13 T cell receptor beta chains below come from one sample, sequenced in a study of blood T cell repertoires in COVID-19. Libraries were prepared by immunoSEQ multiplex PCR; TCRdb keeps only in-frame clonotypes and omits some of them. This sample has approximately 130,000 clones, with approximately 71% found just once. The sample was peripheral blood. The receptor set was obtained from a human donor in a cohort sampled during active COVID-19.

As for this clone: Other nucleotide sequences from this sample produce the same CDR3. CDR3 residues: CATSPGGSNQPQHF. The CDR3 nucleotides are TGTGCCACCAGCCCCGGTGGGAGTAACCAGCCCCAGCATTTT. This chain links TRBV15 with TRBJ1-5; D is undetermined. Germline values: CDR1 LNHNV, CDR2 YYDKDF (reference sequence). The CDR3 loop spans 14 amino acids. V lost 5 bases, J lost 7 bases, and 15 bases lay in between. The full variable domain, its missing parts supplied by reference TRBV15 and TRBJ1-5, is DAMVIQNPRYQVTQFGKPVTLSCSQTLNHNVMYWYQQKSSQAPKLLFHYYDKDFNNEADTPDNFQSRRPNTSFCFLDIRSPGLGDTAMYLCATSPGGSNQPQHFGDGTRLSIL.

The gene calls are TRBV27 and TRBJ2-2; D perhaps matches TRBD2 (5 bases). CDR3 length: 15 residues. Trimming shortened V by 2 bases and J by 4 bases, and 11 bases separated the two germline ends. Germline V CDR1 and CDR2: MNHEY, SMNVEV (reference sequence). The CDR3 nucleotides are TGTGCCAGCAGTTTAAACGGGATCAGCACCGGGGAGCTGTTTTTT. Encoded protein: CASSLNGISTGELFF.

This chain joins TRBV5-6 and TRBJ2-7, with D possibly matching TRBD2 (5 bases). Germline values: CDR1 SGHDT, CDR2 YYEEEE. Between the trimmed V and J ends, which lost 4 bases and 3 bases, there was a span of 17 bases. This CDR3 is 15 amino acids long. The CDR3 DNA follows: TGTGCCAGCAGCATCCGGCCCGGAGGTGTCTACGAGCAGTACTTC. Translating gives CASSIRPGGVYEQYF.

This chain connects TRBV21-1 to TRBJ1-2. TRBV21-1 is termed a pseudogene. The CDR3 totals 15 residues. CDR3 sequence reads: CASSKAPRQSYGYTF. In DNA form, the CDR3 reads TGTGCCAGCAGCAAAGCGCCGAGGCAGAGCTATGGCTACACCTTC.

This clone was seen only a few times. The V and J genes are TRBV6-6 and TRBJ2-7, with D unresolved. There are 15 residues in the CDR3. CDR1 and CDR2 (germline): MNHNY, SVGAGI (reference sequence). The V end was cut by 7 bases, the J end by 0 bases, with 16 bases between. The CDR3 DNA reads as TGTGCCAGCACCGGCGCAGTTACTACCTCCTACGAGCAGTACTTC. This codes for CASTGAVTTSYEQYF.

This clone has more than one count but fewer than ten. This sequence joins TRBV5-1 and TRBJ2-7; 8 bases line up with TRBD1. The germline gives CDR1 SGHRS, CDR2 YFSETQ. This CDR3 has 13 residues. The J segment lost 4 bases and the V segment lost 6 bases, leaving 6 bases of the junction unmatched. CDR3 nucleotide sequence: TGCGCCAGCAACATAGGACAGGGATACGAGCAGTACTTC. Protein: CASNIGQGYEQYF.

This clone has only a few counts. The V call is TRBV4-1, the J call TRBJ2-7; 7 positions agree with TRBD2. Per germline, CDR1 MGHRA and CDR2 YSYEKL. Trimming removed 5 bases from V and 1 base from J; junction bases left unmatched: 8. This CDR3 has 15 residues. CDR3 sequence (DNA): TGCGCCAGCAGCTTTATAAGAGCGGGGTCCTACGAGCAGTACTTC. This sequence encodes CASSFIRAGSYEQYF.

This clone was counted a single time. The sample holds other DNA sequences that translate to the same CDR3. The J gene is TRBJ1-5, the V gene TRBV6-5; 7 nucleotides line up with TRBD1. V trimming: 5 bases; J trimming: 0 bases; junction bases outside the gene matches: 4. The germline V gene encodes CDR1 MNHEY and CDR2 SVGAGI. This CDR3 has 15 amino acids. The CDR3 is CASSRTGDSNQPQHF. Here the CDR3 DNA reads TGTGCCAGCAGTCGGACAGGCGATAGCAATCAGCCCCAGCATTTT.

The gene calls are TRBV4-1 and TRBJ1-2; D is uncertain. The germline V gene encodes CDR1 MGHRA and CDR2 YSYEKL. The CDR3 runs 15 residues. Trimming cost V 4 bases and J 3 bases, with 15 bases left between them. CDR3 region: CASSPPGKKDYGYTF. The CDR3, as DNA: TGCGCCAGCAGCCCGCCCGGGAAGAAAGACTATGGCTACACCTTC.

The V call is TRBV18, the J call TRBJ1-3, with TRBD1 as a possible D gene (5 bases). Germline V gene sequence: CDR1 KGHSH, CDR2 LQKENI. V lost 3 bases, J lost 0 bases, and 12 bases lay in between. The CDR3 is 16 residues long. CDR3 in DNA: TGTGCCAGCTCACCCCCTGGGGCAGACTCTGGAAACACCATATATTTT. The encoded protein is CASSPPGADSGNTIYF.

The chain uses TRBV7-9 and TRBJ2-1; TRBD2 might be the D (6 bases). Trimming removed 4 bases at V and 0 bases at J, with 19 bases between. Per the germline V gene, CDR1 is SEHNR and CDR2 is FQNEAQ (reference sequence). The CDR3 contains 18 residues. The CDR3 region has the DNA TGTGCCAGCAGCTCTACTTCCGTAGCGGATAGCTCCTACAATGAGCAGTTCTTC. It codes for CASSSTSVADSSYNEQFF.

The genes are TRBV15 and TRBJ1-3, with TRBD1 matching 7 bases. Germline assignment: CDR1 LNHNV and CDR2 YYDKDF (reference sequence). The CDR3 sequence is 17 residues long. With 1 base clipped from V and 0 bases from J, the junction kept 6 bases outside the gene matches. The CDR3 here is CATSRGPGGSSGNTIYF. The CDR3 DNA reads TGTGCCACCAGCAGAGGTCCAGGGGGTAGCTCTGGAAACACCATATATTTT.

V gene TRBV5-4 combines with J gene TRBJ1-2, with D tentatively TRBD1 (5 bases). The length of the CDR3 is 14 residues. Germline V lookup: CDR1 SGHNT, CDR2 YYREEE (reference sequence). V was shortened by 4 bases and J by 1 base, with 11 bases between the two germline ends. This CDR3 reads CASSVDRFNYGYTF. CDR3 sequence (DNA): TGTGCCAGCAGCGTCGACAGATTTAACTATGGCTACACCTTC. The full variable domain, completed using reference TRBV5-4 and TRBJ1-2, is ETGVTQSPTHLIKTRGQQVTLRCSSQSGHNTVSWYQQALGQGPQFIFQYYREEENGRGNFPPRFSGLQFPNYSSELNVNALELDDSALYLCASSVDRFNYGYTFGSGTRLTVV.